Sequencing of this T cell receptor beta chain was carried out in a study of CD8+ T cells in alopecia areata. This clone was observed a few times. Other DNA sequences in this specimen translate into the identical CDR3. Following extraction, RNA underwent reverse transcription to cDNA, which served as the sequencing template. The protocol was immunoSEQ multiplex PCR, while the TCRdb copy is restricted to in-frame clones and leaves out a portion. Altogether about 180,000 clones are present, more than 60% being singletons, with the ten largest covering about 1.7%. CDR1 SQVTM and CDR2 ANQGSEA come from the germline V gene. Trimming pared 3 bases from V and 5 bases from J, leaving 9 bases between. CDR3 size: 12 residues.

The genes are TRBV29-1 and TRBJ2-3, with D uncertain. The sequencing here drew on CD4+ T cells sorted from blood, taken at week 0. The clonotype was recovered from a human donor with alopecia areata. The CDR3 spells CSVDLGVDTQYF. The CDR3, as DNA: TGCAGCGTTGATCTTGGGGTAGATACGCAGTATTTT.